This T cell receptor (beta chain) was sequenced during a study of blood T cell repertoires in COVID-19. Study-level information: Specimens from acute and convalescent COVID-19 originated in the United States, Italy and Spain. PBMCs, B-cell-depleted T cells, or T cells provided the cDNA or gDNA that made up the material.

The table lists this clone with a count of one. How the authors handled the data: Cell counts per sample came from amplifying reference gene primers. The repertoire was sequenced with immunoSEQ multiplex PCR; TCRdb's copy has only in-frame clones and lacks some. V and J calls and clone size are those listed in that table; D and trimming were worked out from the DNA. The sample contains about 150,000 clones, over 60% of which appear only once. The CDR3 consists of 16 residues. The J segment lost 4 bases and the V segment lost 0 bases, leaving 8 bases of the junction unmatched. Germline values: CDR1 LGHNA, CDR2 YNFKEQ.

The source is a man aged 80 or over with acute or convalescent COVID-19. The source material was peripheral blood. This chain joins TRBV4-2 and TRBJ1-2; 7 bases match TRBD1. The CDR3 loop is CASSQESAGGTYGYTF. The CDR3 DNA follows: TGTGCCAGCAGCCAAGAATCGGCAGGGGGAACCTATGGCTACACCTTC.